The next 24 T cell receptor beta chains were all read from a single sample in a study of OX40 agonist ivuxolimab in advanced cancers. Using immunoSEQ multiplex PCR, the repertoire was profiled, and TCRdb retains in-frame clones only, with some absent. The sample lists 71,000 or so clones; about 86% were seen once. Sequenced material: CD4+ or CD8+ T cells sorted from blood, taken in a trial of the OX40 agonist ivuxolimab. Source of these receptors: an adult with an advanced solid tumor such as melanoma, head and neck, liver or kidney cancer.

This sequence joins TRBV6-6 and TRBJ2-7; the D is unclear. The CDR3 is made up of 13 amino acids. Per the germline V gene, CDR1 is MNHNY and CDR2 is SVGAGI (reference sequence). Trimming stripped 8 bases from V and 2 bases from J, with 13 bases between. CDR3 loop: CASAPRVAYEQYF. CDR3 bases: TGTGCCAGCGCTCCACGAGTAGCCTACGAGCAGTACTTC.

V usage is TRBV6-5 and J usage is TRBJ2-3; TRBD2 is a possible D gene (5 bases). Germline V gene lookup returns CDR1 MNHEY and CDR2 SVGAGI. The CDR3 totals 16 residues. V was cut by 4 bases and J by 2 bases, with 16 bases left in between. Here the CDR3 reads CASSSRASPTTDTQYF. The DNA for the CDR3 is TGTGCCAGCAGTTCAAGGGCTAGCCCTACCACAGATACGCAGTATTTT.

The rearrangement uses TRBV27 and TRBJ2-6, with 8 bases that match TRBD2. CDR1 is MNHEY and CDR2 is SMNVEV in the germline V gene (reference sequence). The CDR3 runs to 17 residues. V was pared by 6 bases and J by 0 bases, with 7 bases of the junction left unmatched. CDR3 coding DNA: TGTGCCAGCAGGCGGACTAGCAGCTACTCTGGGGCCAACGTCCTGACTTTC. Protein sequence: CASRRTSSYSGANVLTF.

V is TRBV7-3 and J is TRBJ2-2, with 7 bases that match TRBD2. Germline V gene data show CDR1 as SGHTA and CDR2 as FQGTGA. The length of the CDR3 is 14 residues. Trimming cost V 4 bases and J 2 bases; bases outside gene matches: 1. In nucleotides, the CDR3 is TGTGCCAGCAGCTCGGGACTAAACACCGGGGAGCTGTTTTTT. As protein: CASSSGLNTGELFF.

The chain couples TRBV5-4 to TRBJ2-7; 13 bases are a match to TRBD2. The junction had 4 bases not matched to a gene; V was cut back by 4 bases and J by 6 bases. The CDR3 spans 14 residues. Germline V lookup: CDR1 SGHNT, CDR2 YYREEE (reference sequence). The CDR3 region is CASSRTSGRSEQYF. CDR3 DNA: TGTGCCAGCAGCCGGACTAGCGGGAGATCCGAGCAGTACTTC.

Note on this clone: In the same sample, other DNA sequences code for this CDR3. V gene TRBV7-9 combines with J gene TRBJ2-5; 10 bases align to TRBD1. Germline CDR1 reads SEHNR; CDR2 reads FQNEAQ (reference sequence). J lost 4 bases, V lost 4 bases, and 3 bases had no gene match. The CDR3 sequence is 14 residues long. The CDR3 nucleotides read TGTGCCAGCAGCTCCCGGGACAGGGGAGAGACCCAGTACTTC. Its protein product is CASSSRDRGETQYF.

The table lists this clone with a count of one. This rearrangement joins TRBV7-2 to TRBJ2-3; 9 nucleotides line up with TRBD2. The CDR3 is made up of 14 amino acids. V lost 3 bases to trimming and J lost 6 bases; unmatched junction nucleotides: 4. Germline CDR1 is SGHTA and CDR2 is FQGNSA. CDR3 residues: CASSFNGLADTQYF. As DNA, the CDR3 is TGTGCCAGCAGCTTTAATGGACTAGCGGATACGCAGTATTTT. The entire variable domain, with the rest obtained from reference TRBV7-2 and TRBJ2-3, is as follows: GAGVSQSPSNKVTEKGKDVELRCDPISGHTALYWYRQSLGQGLEFLIYFQGNSAPDKSGLPSDRFSAERTGGSVSTLTIQRTQQEDSAVYLCASSFNGLADTQYFGPGTRLTVL.

The rearrangement uses TRBV5-4 and TRBJ1-3; D is uncertain. Trimming pared 2 bases from V and 0 bases from J, leaving 6 bases between. CDR1 is SGHNT and CDR2 is YYREEE in the germline V gene (reference sequence). This CDR3 comprises 14 residues. CDR3 DNA sequence: TGTGCCAGCAGCTTTGACCCCTCTGGAAACACCATATATTTT. Translated, it gives CASSFDPSGNTIYF.

In DNA, the CDR3 is TGTGCCAGCAGCGACCAGGGGCGGGGCCGGGAGCTGTTTTTT. It codes for CASSDQGRGRELFF. This chain connects TRBV9 to TRBJ2-2; the D call may be TRBD1 or TRBD2 (6 bases each). The V end was cut by 3 bases, the J end by 9 bases, with 15 bases between. The CDR3 is 14 residues long. The germline gives CDR1 SGDLS, CDR2 YYNGEE.

This rearrangement joins TRBV5-1 to TRBJ2-5; tentative D call: TRBD2 (6 bases). The germline V gene encodes CDR1 SGHRS and CDR2 YFSETQ. This CDR3 comprises 14 residues. V was clipped by 2 bases and J by 5 bases, with 13 bases between them. The CDR3 reads CASSFDLRGETQYF. As DNA, the CDR3 is TGCGCCAGCAGCTTCGACCTTCGGGGGGAGACCCAGTACTTC.

V is TRBV27 and J is TRBJ2-5; D may be TRBD1 (7 bases). Trimming took off 8 bases at V and 5 bases at J, with 15 bases between the two ends. Germline CDR1 is MNHEY and CDR2 is SMNVEV (reference sequence). The length of the CDR3 is 13 residues. The CDR3 protein is CASAGQPIETQYF. In nucleotides, the CDR3 is TGTGCCAGCGCGGGACAGCCTATCGAGACCCAGTACTTC.

The V and J genes are TRBV27 and TRBJ1-5, with D hard to call. With 2 bases removed from V and 0 bases from J, the gap between germline ends came to 8 bases. Per the germline V gene, CDR1 is MNHEY and CDR2 is SMNVEV (reference sequence). The CDR3 runs to 15 residues. The CDR3 DNA follows: TGTGCCAGCAGTTTAAGGTCATTTAGCAATCAGCCCCAGCATTTT. This sequence encodes CASSLRSFSNQPQHF.

In DNA, the CDR3 is TGTGCCAGCAAGGGGACAGGGGGCTACAATGAGCAGTTCTTC. As protein: CASKGTGGYNEQFF. V gene TRBV6-1 combines with J gene TRBJ2-1, with 11 bases lining up with TRBD1. The CDR3 consists of 14 residues. The germline V gene encodes CDR1 MNHNS and CDR2 SASEGT. Unmatched junction bases numbered 2, after V lost 7 bases and J lost 3 bases.

This clone came up a few times. The gene calls are TRBV6-1 and TRBJ1-2; 11 positions match TRBD1. Germline CDR1 and CDR2: MNHNS and SASEGT. This CDR3 region has 15 residues. V gave up 6 bases and J gave up 5 bases; unmatched junction bases: 8. CDR3 sequence: CASREGTGGIYGYTF. The CDR3 DNA follows: TGTGCCAGCAGGGAGGGGACAGGGGGAATTTATGGCTACACCTTC.

This clone came up once. This chain uses TRBV11-1 with TRBJ1-1; 9 bases fit TRBD1. The CDR3 is made up of 15 amino acids. The V gene end was trimmed by 5 bases and the J gene end by 1 base; junction bases not matched to a gene: 5. Looked up from germline, CDR1 is SGHAT and CDR2 is FQDESV (reference sequence). The CDR3 region is CASSPGTGRNTEAFF. The DNA of the CDR3 is TGTGCCAGCAGCCCAGGGACAGGGAGGAACACTGAAGCTTTCTTT. The entire variable domain, with the rest obtained from reference TRBV11-1 and TRBJ1-1, is as follows: EAEVAQSPRYKITEKSQAVAFWCDPISGHATLYWYRQILGQGPELLVQFQDESVVDDSQLPKDRFSAERLKGVDSTLKIQPAELGDSAMYLCASSPGTGRNTEAFFGQGTRLTVV.

The CDR3: CASSNGLAGNEQYF. The CDR3 DNA reads as TGCGCCAGCAGCAATGGACTAGCCGGCAACGAGCAGTACTTC. The chain has TRBV5-1 and TRBJ2-7, with 8 bases aligning to TRBD2. The CDR3 spans 14 residues. Germline assignment: CDR1 SGHRS and CDR2 YFSETQ. Trimming at V came to 4 bases and at J to 5 bases, leaving 8 bases not matched to a gene.

V is TRBV5-1 and J is TRBJ2-7, with D perhaps TRBD1 (7 bases). Germline V gene sequence: CDR1 SGHRS, CDR2 YFSETQ. Trimming stripped 0 bases from V and 7 bases from J, with 11 bases between. The CDR3 has 13 amino acids. The CDR3 coding sequence is TGCGCCAGCAGCTTGGAGGGGGCGGGAGAGCAGTACTTC. Its translation is CASSLEGAGEQYF.

The chain employs TRBV11-3 and TRBJ2-1; 11 positions match TRBD1. The CDR3 totals 16 residues. V shed 5 bases, J shed 7 bases, and the junction held 10 bases outside the gene matches. Germline CDR1 reads SGHNT; CDR2 reads YENEEA. The CDR3 coding sequence is TGTGCCAGCAGCCCGAGAACCGGGACAGGGGGTAATGAGCAGTTCTTC. It encodes CASSPRTGTGGNEQFF.

The chain uses TRBV6-1 and TRBJ2-7; 8 bases fit TRBD1. The CDR3 is 14 amino acids. The J segment lost 3 bases and the V segment lost 9 bases, leaving 10 bases of the junction unmatched. In germline, CDR1 is MNHNS, CDR2 SASEGT. The DNA for the CDR3 is TGTGCCAGTACAGGGGGTTTAGGATACTACGAGCAGTACTTC. The encoded protein is CASTGGLGYYEQYF.

This rearrangement joins TRBV28 to TRBJ2-7; no definite D call. This CDR3 has 14 residues. Germline V lookup: CDR1 MDHEN, CDR2 SYDVKM. The V end was cut by 5 bases, the J end by 2 bases, with 13 bases between. As DNA, the CDR3 is TGTGCCAGCAGTCTCCCACGGTTTCCCTACGAGCAGTACTTC. Protein product: CASSLPRFPYEQYF.

The rearrangement joins TRBV27 to TRBJ1-2, with D tentatively TRBD1 (6 bases). With 4 bases removed from V and 4 bases from J, the gap between germline ends came to 10 bases. Per germline, CDR1 MNHEY and CDR2 SMNVEV (reference sequence). This CDR3 has 13 amino acids. The CDR3 DNA follows: TGTGCCAGCAGTTGGACAGCGGGCTATGGCTACACCTTC. Amino acid sequence: CASSWTAGYGYTF.

V is TRBV15 and J is TRBJ1-1, with no clear D. The CDR3 consists of 12 residues. Germline CDR1 LNHNV, CDR2 YYDKDF (reference sequence). V was clipped by 1 base and J by 7 bases, with 7 bases between them. CDR3 coding DNA: TGTGCCACCAGCAGAGGAGGTGTTGAAGCTTTCTTT. It codes for CATSRGGVEAFF.

V gene TRBV7-2 combines with J gene TRBJ2-7, with TRBD2 matching 12 bases. The ends lost 6 bases at V and 6 bases at J; junction bases unmatched: 6. The CDR3 length is 14 residues. The V gene's germline CDR1 is SGHTA and CDR2 FQGNSA. The CDR3 DNA is TGTGCCAGCAGTCGGACTAGCGGGACGGGCGAGCAGTACTTC. Protein: CASSRTSGTGEQYF.

The rearrangement uses TRBV5-6 and TRBJ2-7; 8 bases are shared with TRBD1. The CDR3 contains 13 residues. CDR1 and CDR2 (germline): SGHDT, YYEEEE. The V and J ends lost 5 bases and 5 bases, in that order; junction bases with no gene match: 6. The CDR3 protein is CASRQKQGDEQYF. CDR3 nucleotide sequence: TGTGCCAGCAGGCAGAAACAGGGGGACGAGCAGTACTTC. The entire variable domain, with the rest obtained from reference TRBV5-6 and TRBJ2-7, is as follows: DAGVTQSPTHLIKTRGQQVTLRCSPKSGHDTVSWYQQALGQGPQFIFQYYEEEERQRGNFPDRFSGHQFPNYSSELNVNALLLGDSALYLCASRQKQGDEQYFGPGTRLTVT.